This TCR beta chain came from a study of shared clonotypes between healthy human individuals. Germline V gene sequence: CDR1 ENHRY, CDR2 SYGVKD. The length of the CDR3 is 11 residues. V was pared by 8 bases and J by 2 bases, with 6 bases between. The deep-level immunoSEQ assay was used. This table comes from immunoSEQ multiplex PCR, and its TCRdb copy is limited to in-frame clones, with some not included. The sample includes some 660,000 clones, roughly 72% of them seen just once. The sequenced sample consisted of memory CD4+ T cells sorted from blood. Regarding subset: CD45RA-negative fraction. This receptor was obtained from a woman aged 25 to 39 in good health. The chain is built from TRBV10-3 and TRBJ1-1; D is undetermined. The CDR3 DNA sequence: TGTGCCATCTGGGCTAACACTGAAGCTTTCTTT. As protein: CAIWANTEAFF.